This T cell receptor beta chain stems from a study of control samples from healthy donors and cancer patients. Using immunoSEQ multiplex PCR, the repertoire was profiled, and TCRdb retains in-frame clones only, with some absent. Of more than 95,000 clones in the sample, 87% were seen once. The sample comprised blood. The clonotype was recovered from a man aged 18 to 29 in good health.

The CDR3 is CASTPGWAGELFF. The CDR3 DNA follows: TGTGCCAGCACCCCGGGATGGGCCGGGGAGCTGTTTTTT. V usage is TRBV6-6 and J usage is TRBJ2-2; D possibly corresponds to TRBD2 (5 bases). The germline V and J ends were trimmed by 7 bases and 6 bases, with 12 bases remaining between them. This CDR3 is 13 amino acids long. The germline CDR1 and CDR2 sequences are MNHNY and SVGAGI (reference sequence).